This TCR beta chain was retrieved from a study of T-cell memory formation after mild COVID-19 listed by TCRdb under 2021. For the study in its entirety: TCR sequence clusters from the two donors were largely donor specific. The cohort was made up of two young adult volunteers, one female and one male, who were previously healthy. T-cell clones expanding and contracting after mild COVID-19 in two donors were tracked by longitudinal TCRalpha and TCRbeta repertoire sequencing. What the study reported, not specific to this receptor: From day 15 to 85, contracting clones showed balanced CD4/CD8 phenotypes, whereas a second wave of clones that expanded from day 15 to 37 leaned towards CD4+. Contracting CD4+ clones turned up mainly in the CM and EM memory subsets, whereas EMRA was where CD8+ clones were enriched. Only a couple of mild cases were covered in the study, and larger cohorts including severe cases with pre-infection samples were considered necessary. The detection of some responding clones in pre-infection memory suggests that pre-existing cross-reactive memory T cells joined the SARS-CoV-2 response. SARS-CoV-2 specificity was not confirmed for the second-wave clones peaking on day 37.

Ficoll-Paque density gradient centrifugation was used to isolate PBMCs. Sequencing relied on an Illumina NovaSeq 6000. TCRalpha and TCRbeta cDNA libraries were built by 5'RACE with constant-segment primers, adding sample barcodes and unique molecular identifiers. RNA was extracted from every sample with Trizol reagent. The libraries were amplified in two PCR steps, and the second step added a second sample barcode and Illumina TruSeq adapters. Sequencing of libraries was performed on an Illumina NovaSeq with 2 x 150 bp paired-end reads. Under the source paper's analysis protocol: Demultiplexing of reads and collapsing into UMI-guided consensus sequences were performed with migec v1.2.7. Using mixcr v2.1.11, UMI consensuses were aligned to TRA and TRB V and J templates and then assembled into clonotypes. A clonotype was counted as expanded or contracted only when both edgeR and NoisET called the clonotype significant, with the noise models trained on biological replicates. edgeR calls used a false discovery rate-adjusted p below 0.01 and a log2 fold-change threshold of 1. PCA with hierarchical clustering of max-normalized trajectories of the 1000 most abundant clonotypes was used as exploratory dynamics analysis. Separately sequenced CD4+ and CD8+ repertoires were used to assign the CD4 or CD8 phenotype of responding clones. TCRdb passed the public sequencing reads through fastp at Q25 and MiXCR, retaining productive beta sequences. Each entry is one CDR3 protein sequence, shown with its most common DNA and genes. The V and J calls were determined by TCRdb, not by the authors. The sample table records roughly 280,000 distinct CDR3 sequences; approximately 7.6% of these occur just once. Clones ranked in the top ten supply approximately 22% of the sample.

CDR1 and CDR2 are drawn from the germline V gene: WSHSY, SAAADI. Its CDR3 holds 15 amino acids, cysteine through phenylalanine. The sequence is cut down to CDR3 DNA, 45 bases in frame from base 1. As regards this clonotype: Its antigen is still unknown. This clone may be a read error of a much larger clone one base away.

The TCR comes from a man between 18 and 35 years old who had mild COVID-19 (a few samples of this study predate the infection). The sample titles of this study are shuffled in the database, so cell type and time point are left out; the donor was told from shared clones. Sequencing was performed on PBMCs or a T cell subset sorted from them (not recorded which). The chain uses TRBV10-2 and TRBJ2-1; a confident D gene designation cannot be given. Here is the DNA: TGCGCCAGCGTGACGGAACTTAGCTCCGACAATGAGCAGTTCTTC. Translated, this gives CASVTELSSDNEQFF.